This TCR beta chain appears in the sequencing data of a study of T-cell reconstitution after alpha-beta-depleted transplantation in children. Study-wide points: Reportedly, alpha-beta T cells present about two months post-transplant originated from several hundred expanded clones of graft origin. Some patients' high day-60 TCRbeta diversity was attributed to recipient cells surviving conditioning. T-cell numbers and diversity, one year after transplant, stemmed largely from T cells that were newly produced.

As regards this clonotype: The target antigen is unknown.

The CDR3 sequence is 14 residues long. Trimming removed 6 bases at V and 0 bases at J, with 11 bases between. Germline CDR1 is SGHRS and CDR2 is YFSETQ. TCRbeta library preparation incorporated unique molecular identifiers. TCRdb processed the PCR reads anew with MiXCR; each CDR3 protein has one entry. The table lists around 490,000 distinct CDR3 sequences, about an eighth of them singletons, with around 13% in the top ten. Sequencing used PBMCs, mostly from graft donor cells, obtained 180 days after TCRalphabeta/CD19-depleted stem cell transplant. The chain has TRBV5-1 and TRBJ2-3, with D perhaps TRBD2 (6 bases). This TCR came from a female patient aged 2 to 10 who had a stem cell transplant for aplastic anemia, so the T cells may come from the graft donor. CDR3 DNA sequence: TGCGCCAGCAAGACGGGAGCGAGCACAGATACGCAGTATTTT. This translates into CASKTGASTDTQYF.